The source of this T cell receptor (beta chain) is a study of CD8+ T cells in alopecia areata. CDR1 is SQVTM, CDR2 ANQGSEA, per germline. The CDR3 is 12 amino acids. V lost 3 bases, J lost 5 bases, and 9 bases lay in between. Isolated RNA was reverse transcribed into cDNA used as the sequencing template. The table came from immunoSEQ multiplex PCR; TCRdb's copy has only in-frame clones and leaves some out. The sample gives some 170,000 clones, less than 75% of which show up once; approximately 10% is in the top ten. Points on this clone: Its antigen is unknown.

Study findings and constraints: Lesional scalp, especially alopecia totalis/universalis, showed higher clonality than normal scalp. Sharing of TCRs across patients appeared less clear than in mice, possibly for HLA-related reasons.

Material: CD8+ T cells sorted from blood, obtained at week 0. This chain joins TRBV29-1 and TRBJ2-3, with D tentatively TRBD1 or TRBD2 (5 bases each). The clonotype originates from a human donor with alopecia areata. CDR3 protein: CSVDTGRDTQYF. The CDR3 bases are TGCAGCGTTGATACGGGACGAGATACGCAGTATTTT.